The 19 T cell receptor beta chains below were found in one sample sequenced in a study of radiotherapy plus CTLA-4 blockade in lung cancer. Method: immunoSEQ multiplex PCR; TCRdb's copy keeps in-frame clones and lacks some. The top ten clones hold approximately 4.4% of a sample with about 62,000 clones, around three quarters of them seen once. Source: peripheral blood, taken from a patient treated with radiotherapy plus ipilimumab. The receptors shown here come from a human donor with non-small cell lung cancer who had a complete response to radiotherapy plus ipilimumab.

The chain's CDR3 is CASRSQGLSGNTIYF. CDR3 DNA: TGTGCCAGCAGGTCACAGGGTCTTTCTGGAAACACCATATATTTT. The rearrangement joins TRBV7-2 to TRBJ1-3; possibly TRBD1 for D (6 bases). The ends were cut back, 6 bases at V and 1 base at J, with 13 bases in the middle. The V gene's germline CDR1 is SGHTA and CDR2 FQGNSA. The CDR3 loop spans 15 amino acids.

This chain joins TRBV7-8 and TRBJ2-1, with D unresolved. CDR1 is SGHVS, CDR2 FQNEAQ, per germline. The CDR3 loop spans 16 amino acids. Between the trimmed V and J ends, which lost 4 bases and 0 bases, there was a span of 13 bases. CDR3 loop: CASSSRILSSYNEQFF. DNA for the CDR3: TGTGCCAGCAGCTCCCGGATATTGAGCTCCTACAATGAGCAGTTCTTC.

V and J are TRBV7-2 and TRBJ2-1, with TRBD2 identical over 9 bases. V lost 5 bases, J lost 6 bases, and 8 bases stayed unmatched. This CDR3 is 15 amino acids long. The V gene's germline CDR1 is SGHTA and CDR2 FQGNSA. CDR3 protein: CASSGGTSRFNEQFF. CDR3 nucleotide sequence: TGTGCCAGCAGCGGGGGGACTAGCCGATTCAATGAGCAGTTCTTC.

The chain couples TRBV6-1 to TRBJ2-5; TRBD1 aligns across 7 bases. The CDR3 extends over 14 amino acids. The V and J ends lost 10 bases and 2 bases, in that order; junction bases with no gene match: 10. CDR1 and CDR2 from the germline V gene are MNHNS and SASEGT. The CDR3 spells CATRTGWLQETQYF. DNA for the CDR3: TGTGCCACCAGGACAGGATGGCTACAAGAGACCCAGTACTTC.

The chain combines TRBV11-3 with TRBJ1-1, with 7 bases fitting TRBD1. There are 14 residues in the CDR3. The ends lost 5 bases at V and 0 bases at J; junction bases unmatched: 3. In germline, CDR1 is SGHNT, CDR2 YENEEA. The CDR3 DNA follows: TGTGCCAGCAGCCCCGACAGGGTGAACACTGAAGCTTTCTTT. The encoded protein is CASSPDRVNTEAFF. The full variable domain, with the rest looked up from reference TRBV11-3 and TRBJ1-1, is EAGVVQSPRYKIIEKKQPVAFWCNPISGHNTLYWYLQNLGQGPELLIRYENEEAVDDSQLPKDRFSAERLKGVDSTLKIQPAELGDSAVYLCASSPDRVNTEAFFGQGTRLTVV.

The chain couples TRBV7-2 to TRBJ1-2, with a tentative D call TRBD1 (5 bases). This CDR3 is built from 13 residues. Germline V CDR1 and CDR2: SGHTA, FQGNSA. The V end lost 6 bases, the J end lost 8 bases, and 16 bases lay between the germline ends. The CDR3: CASRKTQGNGYTF. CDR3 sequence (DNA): TGTGCCAGCAGAAAGACCCAGGGTAACGGCTACACCTTC.

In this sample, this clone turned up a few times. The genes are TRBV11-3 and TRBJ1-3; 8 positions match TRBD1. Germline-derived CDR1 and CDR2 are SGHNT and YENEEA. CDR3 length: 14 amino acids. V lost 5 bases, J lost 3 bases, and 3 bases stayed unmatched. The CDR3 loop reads CASSPGGSGNTIYF. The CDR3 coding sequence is TGTGCCAGCAGCCCAGGGGGCAGTGGAAACACCATATATTTT.

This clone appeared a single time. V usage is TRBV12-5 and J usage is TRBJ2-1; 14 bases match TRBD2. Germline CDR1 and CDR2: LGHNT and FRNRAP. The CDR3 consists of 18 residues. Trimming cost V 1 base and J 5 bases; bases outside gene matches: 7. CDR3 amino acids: CASGLGGTSGSSNNEQFF. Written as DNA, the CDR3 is TGTGCTAGTGGTTTGGGAGGGACTAGCGGGAGTAGTAACAATGAGCAGTTCTTC.

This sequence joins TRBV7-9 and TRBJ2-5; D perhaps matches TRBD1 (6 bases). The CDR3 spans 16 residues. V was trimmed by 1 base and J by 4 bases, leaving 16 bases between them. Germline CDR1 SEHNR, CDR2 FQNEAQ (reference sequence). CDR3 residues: CASSLVGGVGRETQYF. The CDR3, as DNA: TGTGCCAGCAGCTTAGTAGGGGGAGTGGGCAGAGAGACCCAGTACTTC.

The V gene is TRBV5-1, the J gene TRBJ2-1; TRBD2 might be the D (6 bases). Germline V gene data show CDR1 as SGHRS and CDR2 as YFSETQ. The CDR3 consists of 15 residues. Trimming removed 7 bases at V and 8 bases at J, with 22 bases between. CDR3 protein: CASAPRVGLQYEQFF. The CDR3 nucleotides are TGCGCCAGCGCCCCTCGTGTAGGACTACAATATGAGCAGTTCTTC.

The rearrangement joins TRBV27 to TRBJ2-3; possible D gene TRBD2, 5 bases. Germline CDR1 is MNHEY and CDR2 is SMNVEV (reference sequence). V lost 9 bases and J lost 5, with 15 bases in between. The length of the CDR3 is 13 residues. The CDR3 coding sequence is TGTGCCAGTCGGGGTTCGAGCGAAGATACGCAGTATTTT. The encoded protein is CASRGSSEDTQYF.

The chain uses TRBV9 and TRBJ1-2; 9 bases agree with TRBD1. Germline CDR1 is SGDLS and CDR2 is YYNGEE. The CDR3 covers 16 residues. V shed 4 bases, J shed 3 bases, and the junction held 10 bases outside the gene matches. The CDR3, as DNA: TGTGCCAGCAGCCCAGATTCCGGGACAGGGTACTATGGCTACACCTTC. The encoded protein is CASSPDSGTGYYGYTF. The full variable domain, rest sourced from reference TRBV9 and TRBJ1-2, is DSGVTQTPKHLITATGQRVTLRCSPRSGDLSVYWYQQSLDQGLQFLIQYYNGEERAKGNILERFSAQQFPDLHSELNLSSLELGDSALYFCASSPDSGTGYYGYTFGSGTRLTVV.

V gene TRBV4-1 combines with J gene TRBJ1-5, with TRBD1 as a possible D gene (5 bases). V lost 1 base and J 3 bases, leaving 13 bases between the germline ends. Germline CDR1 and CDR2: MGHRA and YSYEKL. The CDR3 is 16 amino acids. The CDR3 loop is CASSQGGGDPNQPQHF. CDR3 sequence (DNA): TGCGCCAGCAGCCAAGGGGGAGGGGATCCCAATCAGCCCCAGCATTTT.

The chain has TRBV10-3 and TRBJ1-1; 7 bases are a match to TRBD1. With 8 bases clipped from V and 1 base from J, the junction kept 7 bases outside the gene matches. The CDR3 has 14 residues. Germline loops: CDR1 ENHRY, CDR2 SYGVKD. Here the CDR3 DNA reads TGTGCCATCCGCCGGGACAGCGAGAACACTGAAGCTTTCTTT. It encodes CAIRRDSENTEAFF.

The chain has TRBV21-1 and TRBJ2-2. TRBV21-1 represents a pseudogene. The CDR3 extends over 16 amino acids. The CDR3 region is CASSKRKPITQKMVFF. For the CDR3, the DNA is TGTGCCAGCAGCAAACGGAAGCCCATCACTCAAAAAATGGTGTTTTTT.

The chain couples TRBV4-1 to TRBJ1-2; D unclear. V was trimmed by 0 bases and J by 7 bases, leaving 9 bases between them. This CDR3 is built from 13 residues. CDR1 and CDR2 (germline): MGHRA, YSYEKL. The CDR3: CASSQEGSAGYTF. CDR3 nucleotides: TGCGCCAGCAGCCAAGAAGGATCGGCTGGCTACACCTTC.

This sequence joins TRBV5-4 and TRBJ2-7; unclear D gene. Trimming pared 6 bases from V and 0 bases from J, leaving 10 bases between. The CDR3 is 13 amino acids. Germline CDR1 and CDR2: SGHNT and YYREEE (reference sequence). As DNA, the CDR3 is TGTGCCAGCATGGACCGATCCTCCTACGAGCAGTACTTC. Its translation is CASMDRSSYEQYF.

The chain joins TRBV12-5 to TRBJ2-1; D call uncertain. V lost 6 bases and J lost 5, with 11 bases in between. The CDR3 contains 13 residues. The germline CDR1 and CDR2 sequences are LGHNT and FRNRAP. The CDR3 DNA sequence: TGTGCTAGTGGGGCCTCGGGCCACAATGAGCAGTTCTTC. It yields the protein CASGASGHNEQFF.

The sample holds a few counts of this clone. In DNA, the CDR3 is TGTGCAAGTCGCTTTACCCTGGAGGGCTATGGCTACACCTTC. Translating gives CASRFTLEGYGYTF. The chain carries TRBV12-2 and TRBJ1-2. TRBV12-2 is a pseudogene locus. The CDR3 is 14 amino acids.